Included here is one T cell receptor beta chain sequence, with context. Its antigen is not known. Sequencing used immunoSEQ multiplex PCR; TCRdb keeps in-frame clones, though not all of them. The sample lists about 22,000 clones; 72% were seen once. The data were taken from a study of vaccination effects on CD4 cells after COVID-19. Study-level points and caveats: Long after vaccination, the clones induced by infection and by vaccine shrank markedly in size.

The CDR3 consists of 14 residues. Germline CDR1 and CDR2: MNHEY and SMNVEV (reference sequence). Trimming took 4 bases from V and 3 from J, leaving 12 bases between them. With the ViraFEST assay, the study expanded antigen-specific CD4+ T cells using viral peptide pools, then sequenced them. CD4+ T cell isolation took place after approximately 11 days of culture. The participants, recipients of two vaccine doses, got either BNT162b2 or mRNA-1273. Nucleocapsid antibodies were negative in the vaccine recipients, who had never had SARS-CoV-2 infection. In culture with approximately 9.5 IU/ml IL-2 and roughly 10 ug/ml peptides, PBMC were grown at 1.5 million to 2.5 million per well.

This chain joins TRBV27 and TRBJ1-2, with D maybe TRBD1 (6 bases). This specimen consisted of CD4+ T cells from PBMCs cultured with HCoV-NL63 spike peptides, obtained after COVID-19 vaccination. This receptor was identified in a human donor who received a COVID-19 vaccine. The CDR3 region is CASSSADSYYGYTF. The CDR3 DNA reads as TGTGCCAGCAGTTCCGCGGACAGTTACTATGGCTACACCTTC.